This TCR beta chain was recorded in a study of cytotoxic CD8 clonotypes in ibrutinib-treated CLL. Extraction of approximately 2.2 micrograms of genomic DNA from cryopreserved PBMCs supplied material for TCR beta libraries. Investigators sought sequencing depths of between 1 in 200,000 and 1 in 1 million T cells. Profiling relied on immunoSEQ multiplex PCR, and the TCRdb table lists in-frame clones only, not all of them. The table records around 33,000 clones, approximately 51% of them present only once. The sample consisted of PBMCs, taken before ibrutinib treatment. The TCR sequence derives from a human donor with chronic lymphocytic leukemia.

In DNA form, the CDR3 reads TGTGCCACCAGCAGAGATCGGGGGGAGCAGTACTTC. Translation gives CATSRDRGEQYF. This chain uses TRBV15 with TRBJ2-7, with D perhaps TRBD2 (6 bases). V was cut by 0 bases and J by 7 bases, with 7 bases left in between. The CDR3 is made up of 12 amino acids. In germline, CDR1 is LNHNV, CDR2 YYDKDF (reference sequence).